This T cell receptor (beta chain) was retrieved from a study of blood T cell repertoires in COVID-19. Profiling relied on immunoSEQ multiplex PCR, and the TCRdb table lists in-frame clones only, not all of them. The sample contains about 180,000 clones, 86% of which appear only once. This CDR3 has 16 amino acids. The material sequenced was peripheral blood. This TCR came from a man between 65 and 79 years old with active or convalescent COVID-19. This chain joins TRBV21-1 and TRBJ2-7; the D segment call TRBD1 is taken from the table without a DNA check. TRBV21-1 has pseudogene status. The CDR3 nucleotides are TGTGCCAGCACCCCGAGTAGGCAGGGTTGGCTCGGGGAGCAGTACTTC. Its protein product is CASTPSRQGWLGEQYF.